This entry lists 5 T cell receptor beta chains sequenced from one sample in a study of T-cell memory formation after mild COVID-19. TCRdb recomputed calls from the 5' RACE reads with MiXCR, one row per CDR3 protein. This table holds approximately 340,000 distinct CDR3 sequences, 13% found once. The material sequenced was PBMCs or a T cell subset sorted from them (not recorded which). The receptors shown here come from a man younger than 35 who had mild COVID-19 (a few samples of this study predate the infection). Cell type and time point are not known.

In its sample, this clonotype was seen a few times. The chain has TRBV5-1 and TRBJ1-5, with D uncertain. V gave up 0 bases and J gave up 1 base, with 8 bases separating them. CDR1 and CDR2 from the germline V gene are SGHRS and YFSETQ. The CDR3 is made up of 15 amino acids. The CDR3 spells CASSLAGKSNQPQHF. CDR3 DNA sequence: TGCGCCAGCAGCTTGGCGGGCAAGAGCAATCAGCCCCAGCATTTT.

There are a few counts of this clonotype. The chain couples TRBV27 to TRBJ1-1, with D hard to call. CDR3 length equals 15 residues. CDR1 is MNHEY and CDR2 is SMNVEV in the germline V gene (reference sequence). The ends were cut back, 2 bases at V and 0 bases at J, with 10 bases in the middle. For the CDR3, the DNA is TGTGCCAGCAGTTTACTAGGACGGGTGAACACTGAAGCTTTCTTT. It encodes CASSLLGRVNTEAFF.

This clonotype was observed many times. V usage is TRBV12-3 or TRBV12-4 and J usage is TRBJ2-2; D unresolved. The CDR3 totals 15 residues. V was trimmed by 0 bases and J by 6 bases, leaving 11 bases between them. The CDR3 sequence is CASSLARLPPGELFF. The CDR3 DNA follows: TGTGCCAGCAGTTTAGCACGCCTCCCCCCCGGGGAGCTGTTTTTT.

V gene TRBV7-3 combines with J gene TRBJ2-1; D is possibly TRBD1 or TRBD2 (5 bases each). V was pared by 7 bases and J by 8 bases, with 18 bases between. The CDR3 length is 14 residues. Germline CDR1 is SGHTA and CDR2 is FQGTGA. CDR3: CASTESGGSYEQFF. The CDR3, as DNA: TGTGCCAGCACCGAGAGTGGGGGTAGCTATGAGCAGTTCTTC. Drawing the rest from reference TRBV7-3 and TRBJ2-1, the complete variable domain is GAGVSQTPSNKVTEKGKYVELRCDPISGHTALYWYRQSLGQGPEFLIYFQGTGAADDSGLPNDRFFAVRPEGSVSTLKIQRTERGDSAVYLCASTESGGSYEQFFGPGTRLTVL.

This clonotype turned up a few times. The chain's CDR3 is CASSSPGSARYTQYF. The CDR3 DNA reads TGTGCCAGCAGTTCGCCGGGGTCGGCCCGTTATACGCAGTATTTT. The genes are TRBV12-3 or TRBV12-4 and TRBJ2-3; maybe TRBD2 (5 bases). There are 15 residues in the CDR3. Trimming took 4 bases from V and 7 from J, leaving 18 bases between them.